These 28 T cell receptor beta chains originate from one sample sequenced in a study of cytomegalovirus exposure and HLA in healthy donors. 60 Vbeta and 13 Jbeta primers were used in PCR. The data were produced by immunoSEQ multiplex PCR, yet TCRdb's version contains in-frame clones alone and is incomplete. This table holds 100,000 to 150,000 clones, over 65% found once. Source material: PBMCs. All receptors come from a man between 18 and 35 years old in good health and CMV-seropositive.

V is TRBV4-2 and J is TRBJ1-2; 7 bases agree with TRBD1. The germline V gene has CDR1 LGHNA and CDR2 YNFKEQ. After removal of 4 bases from V and 3 bases from J, the junction contained 5 bases not matched to a gene. The CDR3 contains 14 residues. In DNA form, the CDR3 reads TGTGCCAGCAGCCTGGACAGGTCGGACTATGGCTACACCTTC. Its translation is CASSLDRSDYGYTF.

This chain connects TRBV6-4 to TRBJ2-3, with 8 bases lining up with TRBD1. Trimming removed 2 bases from V and 0 bases from J; junction bases left unmatched: 1. Germline CDR1 reads MRHNA; CDR2 reads SNTAGT. CDR3 size: 15 residues. DNA of the CDR3: TGTGCCAGCAGTGACGGACAGGGAAGCACAGATACGCAGTATTTT. Its translation is CASSDGQGSTDTQYF.

This clone was found a few times. The CDR3 loop reads CASTRAPNTEAFF. CDR3 coding DNA: TGTGCCAGCACAAGAGCCCCGAACACTGAAGCTTTCTTT. The chain joins TRBV6-6 to TRBJ1-1, with D hard to call. Germline-derived CDR1 and CDR2 are MNHNY and SVGAGI (reference sequence). The CDR3 sequence is 13 residues long. The V gene lost 7 bases and the J gene lost 1 base, with 10 bases spanning the gap.

This clone was counted a few times. The chain couples TRBV10-2 to TRBJ1-1, with D hard to call. Trimming cost V 0 bases and J 7 bases, with 3 bases left between them. The germline V gene encodes CDR1 WSHSY and CDR2 SAAADI. The CDR3 sequence is 11 residues long. The CDR3 DNA is TGCGCCAGCAGTGAGTCCAGTGAAGCTTTCTTT. The encoded protein is CASSESSEAFF.

DNA for the CDR3: TGTGCCAGCAGCCCCCCGGGAGGAGGTTGGGACACTGAAGCTTTCTTT. It encodes CASSPPGGGWDTEAFF. The chain is built from TRBV7-9 and TRBJ1-1, with D uncertain. The V gene's germline CDR1 is SEHNR and CDR2 FQNEAQ (reference sequence). Trimming removed 5 bases at V and 3 bases at J, with 19 bases between. This CDR3 region has 16 residues. The full variable domain, rest sourced from reference TRBV7-9 and TRBJ1-1, is DTGVSQNPRHKITKRGQNVTFRCDPISEHNRLYWYRQTLGQGPEFLTYFQNEAQLEKSRLLSDRFSAERPKGSFSTLEIQRTEQGDSAMYLCASSPPGGGWDTEAFFGQGTRLTVV.

This chain links TRBV7-9 with TRBJ2-5; 8 nucleotides line up with TRBD2. The V and J ends lost 5 bases and 2 bases, in that order; junction bases with no gene match: 7. CDR3 length: 15 residues. Germline-derived CDR1 and CDR2 are SEHNR and FQNEAQ (reference sequence). Here the CDR3 DNA reads TGTGCCAGCAGCCCAGCAGGGACTAGTCAAGAGACCCAGTACTTC. Translation: CASSPAGTSQETQYF.

This sequence joins TRBV19 and TRBJ1-1; unclear D gene. The germline V and J ends were trimmed by 8 bases and 0 bases, with 10 bases remaining between them. Germline CDR1 and CDR2: LNHDA and SQIVND (reference sequence). This CDR3 spans 13 amino acids. The DNA of the CDR3 is TGTGCCAGTTCCACAGCCTTGAACACTGAAGCTTTCTTT. Its translation is CASSTALNTEAFF.

To note about this clone: Different DNA sequences within this sample yield the same CDR3. The chain combines TRBV7-9 with TRBJ1-1; 8 bases are a match to TRBD1. From germline, CDR1 is SEHNR and CDR2 FQNEAQ (reference sequence). Trimming took 4 bases from V and 1 from J; bases not matched to a gene: 2. The CDR3 is 14 residues long. In nucleotides, the CDR3 is TGTGCCAGCAGCTCAGGACAGGGGAACACTGAAGCTTTCTTT. Translating gives CASSSGQGNTEAFF. Drawing the rest from reference TRBV7-9 and TRBJ1-1, the complete variable domain is DTGVSQNPRHKITKRGQNVTFRCDPISEHNRLYWYRQTLGQGPEFLTYFQNEAQLEKSRLLSDRFSAERPKGSFSTLEIQRTEQGDSAMYLCASSSGQGNTEAFFGQGTRLTVV.

The chain has TRBV19 and TRBJ2-7, with a tentative D call TRBD1 (5 bases). Between the trimmed V and J ends, which lost 3 bases and 5 bases, there was a span of 26 bases. The CDR3 extends over 18 amino acids. Germline lookup yields CDR1 LNHDA and CDR2 SQIVND (reference sequence). CDR3 protein: CASSIKGLNQGITHEQYF. CDR3 in DNA: TGTGCCAGTAGTATCAAAGGTCTTAATCAGGGCATCACCCACGAGCAGTACTTC.

The chain uses TRBV7-8 and TRBJ2-2; 7 nucleotides match TRBD1. CDR3 length: 17 amino acids. Germline CDR1 is SGHVS and CDR2 is FQNEAQ. V lost 2 bases, J lost 2 bases, and 8 bases stayed unmatched. CDR3 residues: CASSLTGQEINTGELFF. CDR3 sequence (DNA): TGTGCCAGCAGCTTAACCGGACAGGAGATTAACACCGGGGAGCTGTTTTTT.

The rearrangement links TRBV7-9 to TRBJ2-1; D is unclear. This CDR3 region has 15 residues. The V and J ends lost 5 bases and 2 bases respectively, with 13 bases between them. From germline, CDR1 is SEHNR and CDR2 FQNEAQ (reference sequence). CDR3 sequence: CASSPTTNPYNEQFF. In DNA form, the CDR3 reads TGTGCCAGCAGCCCCACTACCAATCCCTACAATGAGCAGTTCTTC.

This sequence joins TRBV30 and TRBJ1-6; no definite D call. Per germline, CDR1 GTSNPN and CDR2 SVGIG (reference sequence). With 0 bases removed from V and 9 bases from J, the gap between germline ends came to 9 bases. The CDR3 extends over 13 amino acids. This CDR3 reads CAWSVGGSSPLHF. CDR3 in DNA: TGTGCCTGGAGTGTAGGAGGGTCTTCACCCCTCCACTTT.

The V gene is TRBV6-4, the J gene TRBJ2-5; D gene ambiguous. Per germline, CDR1 MRHNA and CDR2 SNTAGT. The V end lost 7 bases, the J end lost 4 bases, and 4 bases lay between the germline ends. This CDR3 is built from 10 residues. The CDR3 DNA is TGTGCCAGCATCGGAGAGACCCAGTACTTC. Its protein is CASIGETQYF.

V and J are TRBV6-5 and TRBJ1-2; D may be TRBD1 (6 bases). The germline V gene has CDR1 MNHEY and CDR2 SVGAGI. The CDR3 is made up of 14 amino acids. V shed 5 bases and J shed 6 bases, with 16 bases lying between them. CDR3 sequence reads: CASSKTPGVHGYTF. The CDR3 nucleotides are TGTGCCAGCAGTAAAACCCCAGGGGTGCATGGCTACACCTTC.

The chain joins TRBV28 to TRBJ1-2; maybe TRBD1 (5 bases). CDR3 length equals 14 residues. V was trimmed by 4 bases and J by 3 bases, leaving 12 bases between them. Germline V CDR1 and CDR2: MDHEN, SYDVKM. This chain's CDR3 is CASSSTRVDYGYTF. The CDR3 DNA is TGTGCCAGCAGTTCAACCAGGGTTGACTATGGCTACACCTTC.

The V gene is TRBV25-1, the J gene TRBJ2-1, with D perhaps matching TRBD2 (6 bases). V was shortened by 5 bases and J by 16 bases, with 15 bases between the two germline ends. This CDR3 contains 11 residues. Germline assignment: CDR1 MGHDK and CDR2 SYGVNS. CDR3: CASSQETRSFF. CDR3 nucleotide sequence: TGTGCCAGCAGTCAAGAGACTAGGTCCTTCTTC. The full variable domain, with the rest looked up from reference TRBV25-1 and TRBJ2-1, is EADIYQTPRYLVIGTGKKITLECSQTMGHDKMYWYQQDPGMELHLIHYSYGVNSTEKGDLSSESTVSRIRTEHFPLTLESARPSHTSQYLCASSQETRSFFGPGTRLTVL.

CDR3 DNA: TGCGCCAGCAGCCTGAGCGGAAACTATGGCTACACCTTC. Its protein product is CASSLSGNYGYTF. The chain has TRBV4-1 and TRBJ1-2, with D uncertain. CDR3 length: 13 residues. V was cut by 4 bases and J by 2 bases, with 8 bases left in between. Per germline, CDR1 MGHRA and CDR2 YSYEKL.

The chain has TRBV7-2 and TRBJ1-3; D is unclear. From germline, CDR1 is SGHTA and CDR2 FQGNSA. This CDR3 is 15 amino acids long. The V and J ends lost 1 base and 3 bases respectively, with 10 bases between them. The CDR3 DNA is TGTGCCAGCAGCTTAGTGGGAGGGTTTGGAAACACCATATATTTT. Protein: CASSLVGGFGNTIYF.

The chain joins TRBV27 to TRBJ1-6; 10 nucleotides align to TRBD1. J lost 10 bases, V lost 2 bases, and 5 bases had no gene match. From germline, CDR1 is MNHEY and CDR2 SMNVEV (reference sequence). This CDR3 contains 15 residues. The CDR3 here is CASSLGDRGTSPLHF. CDR3 DNA: TGTGCCAGCAGTTTAGGGGACAGGGGAACATCACCCCTCCACTTT.

The V call is TRBV7-2, the J call TRBJ1-5; D is uncertain. Germline V CDR1 and CDR2: SGHTA, FQGNSA. Trimming shortened V by 5 bases and J by 4 bases, and 18 bases separated the two germline ends. CDR3 length: 16 residues. DNA for the CDR3: TGTGCCAGCAGCCTAGAGGCAGGTCTCAGGAATCAGCCCCAGCATTTT. This codes for CASSLEAGLRNQPQHF.

This sequence joins TRBV19 and TRBJ2-5; 7 positions agree with TRBD1. CDR3 length equals 15 residues. Losses at the gene ends were 3 bases for V and 0 bases for J; bases not matched to a gene: 4. Per germline, CDR1 LNHDA and CDR2 SQIVND (reference sequence). The CDR3 reads CASSISQGDQETQYF. CDR3 nucleotide sequence: TGTGCCAGTAGTATCAGTCAGGGGGACCAAGAGACCCAGTACTTC.

The genes are TRBV27 and TRBJ2-7; 7 bases fit TRBD1. This CDR3 is 17 amino acids long. Unmatched junction bases numbered 12, after V lost 1 base and J lost 3 bases. Germline values: CDR1 MNHEY, CDR2 SMNVEV (reference sequence). The CDR3 DNA sequence: TGTGCCAGCAGTTTATTTGGACCCCGGACAGGTAACTACGAGCAGTACTTC. Translating gives CASSLFGPRTGNYEQYF.

This clone was counted only a few times. CDR3 sequence: CASSVGPQGAGDTQYF. CDR3 nucleotides: TGTGCCAGCAGCGTAGGGCCCCAGGGGGCAGGGGATACGCAGTATTTT. This sequence joins TRBV9 and TRBJ2-3; 8 bases match TRBD1. Germline values: CDR1 SGDLS, CDR2 YYNGEE. After removal of 0 bases from V and 6 bases from J, the junction contained 9 bases not matched to a gene. The CDR3 runs to 16 residues. The variable domain in full, completed from reference TRBV9 and TRBJ2-3, reads DSGVTQTPKHLITATGQRVTLRCSPRSGDLSVYWYQQSLDQGLQFLIQYYNGEERAKGNILERFSAQQFPDLHSELNLSSLELGDSALYFCASSVGPQGAGDTQYFGPGTRLTVL.

V and J are TRBV19 and TRBJ1-5, with 8 bases matching TRBD1. Germline assignment: CDR1 LNHDA and CDR2 SQIVND (reference sequence). This CDR3 has 14 amino acids. Trimming took 7 bases from V and 9 from J; bases not matched to a gene: 11. The CDR3 region has the DNA TGTGCCAGTACCCGGGGGACAGGCTTCGGGCCCCAGCATTTT. This codes for CASTRGTGFGPQHF.

The chain carries TRBV5-1 and TRBJ1-2; a weak D match, TRBD1 (5 bases). CDR3 length equals 13 residues. V lost 5 bases and J lost 5, with 13 bases in between. The germline V gene encodes CDR1 SGHRS and CDR2 YFSETQ. CDR3 in DNA: TGCGCCAGCAGTAACGACAGCAGATATGGCTACACCTTC. This gives the protein CASSNDSRYGYTF.

This clone was seen once. V is TRBV5-1 and J is TRBJ1-1; D not resolved. The germline V and J ends were trimmed by 0 bases and 3 bases, with 12 bases remaining between them. Germline V gene sequence: CDR1 SGHRS, CDR2 YFSETQ. This CDR3 comprises 15 residues. CDR3 bases: TGCGCCAGCAGCTTGGACAGTTGGGAGGACACTGAAGCTTTCTTT. Protein product: CASSLDSWEDTEAFF.

This sequence joins TRBV6-6 and TRBJ2-5; 13 bases line up with TRBD2. V lost 5 bases, J lost 3 bases, and 6 bases stayed unmatched. In germline, CDR1 is MNHNY, CDR2 SVGAGI (reference sequence). The CDR3 is 16 amino acids. CDR3 region: CASSPLGLAGEETQYF. The CDR3 DNA reads TGTGCCAGCAGTCCCCTCGGACTAGCGGGGGAAGAGACCCAGTACTTC.

CDR3 residues: CASSPLPPRTAGNTIYF. The CDR3 nucleotides read TGTGCCAGCAGCCCTCTCCCTCCACGTACGGCTGGAAACACCATATATTTT. The V call is TRBV7-7, the J call TRBJ1-3; D is undetermined. Trimming took 5 bases from V and 2 from J, leaving 19 bases between them. This CDR3 is built from 17 residues. Germline CDR1 reads SSHAT; CDR2 reads FNYEAQ (reference sequence).